This paragraph reports one T cell receptor (beta chain). Germline loops: CDR1 SGHDN, CDR2 FVKESK. J was trimmed by 1 base and V by 5 bases; bases with no gene match: 7. CDR3 length equals 15 residues. This specimen comes from a study of blood T cell repertoires in COVID-19. Overall study context: Samples taken during acute and convalescent COVID-19 were collected in the United States, Italy and Spain. T cells, B-cell-depleted T cells, or PBMCs provided the cDNA or gDNA that served as material.

The method was immunoSEQ multiplex PCR; TCRdb's version includes in-frame clones alone and lacks a portion of them. Among about 160,000 clones listed, roughly 80% were seen once. The TCR comes from a man in his 70s with acute or convalescent COVID-19. Specimen: peripheral blood. The chain has TRBV14 and TRBJ1-1, with TRBD1 matching 7 bases. CDR3 bases: TGTGCCAGCAGCGAAAAGGGACAGTGGAACACTGAAGCTTTCTTT. As protein: CASSEKGQWNTEAFF. The full variable domain, completed using reference TRBV14 and TRBJ1-1, is EAGVTQFPSHSVIEKGQTVTLRCDPISGHDNLYWYRRVMGKEIKFLLHFVKESKQDESGMPNNRFLAERTGGTYSTLKVQPAELEDSGVYFCASSEKGQWNTEAFFGQGTRLTVV.